This TCR beta chain was observed in a study of T cells in Graves' hyperthyroidism and ophthalmopathy. Across the study: Blood from the periphery was taken at initial diagnosis, before any treatment. Study results and caveats: Prediction of ophthalmopathy progression came a median roughly 6.7 months pre-onset. Most thyroid clonotypes expanded above 0.001 appeared in blood too.

CDR3 length equals 15 residues. Germline CDR1 and CDR2: MNHGY and SVAAGI. About this clonotype: Its antigen is as yet unknown. At one end, the junction sequence differs from germline, possibly due to a read error.

Amplification of TCR beta CDR3 regions used RNA as the template. Initially, a first-round RT-PCR of the TCR CDR3 employed the HTBI primer set. TCRdb used MiXCR to reprocess the multiplex PCR reads, holding one entry per CDR3 protein. Altogether hundreds of thousands of distinct CDR3 sequences are present, 22% being singletons, with the ten largest covering around two thirds. This sequence originates from a man younger than 40 with Graves' ophthalmopathy. Sequencing was carried out using blood. This sequence joins TRBV6-9 and TRBJ2-3; the D gene is possibly TRBD1 (6 bases). CDR3 DNA: TGTGCCAGCAGTTTCTCCCGGGACACCACAGATATGCAGTATTTT. It encodes CASSFSRDTTDMQYF.